A single sample gave rise to the 13 T cell receptor beta chains below, sequenced in a study of cytomegalovirus exposure and HLA in healthy donors (dated by TCRdb to between 2016 and 2019). The library was prepared using the immunoSEQ multiplex PCR assay. TCRdb retrieved this table from immuneACCESS and kept in-frame rearrangements only. Not all clones are present; in checked studies, unresolved V genes account for under half, and no reason is known for the remainder. For this sample there are roughly 180,000 clones; more than 80% appear just once. Roughly 7% of the sample is held by the ten biggest clonotypes. The sample taken for sequencing was PBMCs. The origin of the receptors is a man aged 18 to 30 in good health and CMV-seropositive.

Regarding this clone: In the same sample, other DNA sequences code for this CDR3. The chain has TRBV7-2 and TRBJ2-5; the match to TRBD2 covers 9 bases. The CDR3 sequence is 16 residues long. The ends lost 2 bases at V and 2 bases at J; junction bases unmatched: 6. The germline V gene encodes CDR1 SGHTA and CDR2 FQGNSA. The CDR3 DNA follows: TGTGCCAGCAGCTTAAGGCTAGCGGGGAGACAAGAGACCCAGTACTTC. It encodes CASSLRLAGRQETQYF.

This clone was seen a handful of times. V usage is TRBV25-1 and J usage is TRBJ2-7; possible D gene TRBD2, 6 bases. CDR1 is MGHDK, CDR2 SYGVNS, per germline. CDR3 size: 12 residues. The ends were cut back, 8 bases at V and 1 base at J, with 9 bases in the middle. Written as DNA, the CDR3 is TGTGCCAGCGCCGGGACTTCCTACGAGCAGTACTTC. Its translation is CASAGTSYEQYF.

V usage is TRBV7-3 and J usage is TRBJ2-1; possible D gene TRBD2, 6 bases. CDR1 is SGHTA and CDR2 is FQGTGA in the germline V gene. The CDR3 is 15 amino acids. The V gene lost 6 bases and the J gene lost 0 bases, with 12 bases spanning the gap. The CDR3 protein is CASSYSGLSYNEQFF. The CDR3 nucleotides read TGTGCCAGCAGTTATAGCGGCCTCTCCTACAATGAGCAGTTCTTC.

The chain combines TRBV30 with TRBJ2-7; D is perhaps TRBD2 (5 bases). Trimming removed 3 bases at V and 2 bases at J, with 11 bases between. The CDR3 has 13 amino acids. The germline CDR1 and CDR2 sequences are GTSNPN and SVGIG (reference sequence). The CDR3 reads CAWSFGVTYEQYF. CDR3 DNA: TGTGCCTGGAGCTTCGGGGTAACCTACGAGCAGTACTTC.

The V gene is TRBV10-3, the J gene TRBJ1-1; D gene unclear. V lost 10 bases to trimming and J lost 6 bases, with 12 bases between them. This CDR3 comprises 11 residues. The germline V gene has CDR1 ENHRY and CDR2 SYGVKD. The CDR3 nucleotides read TGTGCCACTTTGAGGGAGGCTGAAGCTTTCTTT. Translated: CATLREAEAFF.

DNA of the CDR3: TGTGCCAGCAGCCCCCGGGGGTACGAGCAGTACTTC. This encodes CASSPRGYEQYF. V and J are TRBV21-1 and TRBJ2-7; the table names TRBD2, a call not compared with the DNA. TRBV21-1 is labeled a pseudogene. The CDR3 contains 12 residues.

This clone has more than one count but fewer than ten. The V call is TRBV9, the J call TRBJ1-1; 7 bases map to TRBD1. Unmatched junction bases numbered 5, after V lost 0 bases and J lost 6 bases. CDR1 and CDR2 from the germline V gene are SGDLS and YYNGEE. The CDR3 is 14 amino acids. CDR3 nucleotide sequence: TGTGCCAGCAGCGTAGGGACAGGTTCAGCTGAAGCTTTCTTT. Translated: CASSVGTGSAEAFF.

The rearrangement uses TRBV28 and TRBJ1-5; D unclear. Germline V gives CDR1 MDHEN, CDR2 SYDVKM. CDR3 length equals 12 residues. V lost 5 bases and J lost 6, with 8 bases in between. The CDR3 region has the DNA TGTGCCAGCAGTGTAACGGGTCAGCCCCAGCATTTT. The encoded protein is CASSVTGQPQHF. Full variable domain (missing parts from reference TRBV28 and TRBJ1-5): DVKVTQSSRYLVKRTGEKVFLECVQDMDHENMFWYRQDPGLGLRLIYFSYDVKMKEKGDIPEGYSVSREKKERFSLILESASTNQTSMYLCASSVTGQPQHFGDGTRLSIL.

This clone turned up a few times. V gene TRBV5-6 combines with J gene TRBJ1-3; 8 bases align to TRBD1. CDR1 is SGHDT, CDR2 YYEEEE, per germline. The CDR3 consists of 18 residues. V was pared by 4 bases and J by 0 bases, with 12 bases of the junction left unmatched. Here the CDR3 DNA reads TGTGCCAGCAGCACTGACAGGGGTTGGAAAAACTCTGGAAACACCATATATTTT. This sequence encodes CASSTDRGWKNSGNTIYF.

This clone appeared once. The chain couples TRBV28 to TRBJ2-1, with 7 bases identical to TRBD1. Germline values: CDR1 MDHEN, CDR2 SYDVKM. This CDR3 has 14 residues. V shed 7 bases and J 5 bases; nucleotides not matched to a gene: 8. The CDR3 protein is CASTYLDRDNEQFF. In DNA form, the CDR3 reads TGTGCCAGCACCTACCTAGACAGGGACAATGAGCAGTTCTTC. Using reference TRBV28 and TRBJ2-1 for the parts outside the CDR3, the full variable domain is DVKVTQSSRYLVKRTGEKVFLECVQDMDHENMFWYRQDPGLGLRLIYFSYDVKMKEKGDIPEGYSVSREKKERFSLILESASTNQTSMYLCASTYLDRDNEQFFGPGTRLTVL.

The chain joins TRBV27 to TRBJ2-7; 7 nucleotides match TRBD1. The CDR3 covers 13 residues. V lost 5 bases and J lost 7; bases outside the gene matches: 8. Germline CDR1 reads MNHEY; CDR2 reads SMNVEV (reference sequence). The CDR3 spells CASSPQQGREQYF. In DNA form, the CDR3 reads TGTGCCAGCAGTCCTCAACAGGGGCGGGAGCAGTACTTC.

CDR3 protein: CASSPTGGGLSPSYEQYF. In DNA form, the CDR3 reads TGTGCCAGCAGCCCCACGGGGGGCGGGCTCTCACCCTCCTACGAGCAGTACTTC. The chain links TRBV7-2 to TRBJ2-7; D may be TRBD2 (7 bases). Trimming removed 5 bases from V and 0 bases from J, with 23 bases in between. The CDR3 loop spans 18 amino acids. CDR1 is SGHTA, CDR2 FQGNSA, per germline.

This clone is a singleton in its sample. The genes are TRBV5-1 and TRBJ2-1; TRBD2 aligns across 9 bases. Losses at the gene ends were 5 bases for V and 7 bases for J; bases not matched to a gene: 4. The CDR3 runs to 13 residues. The germline V gene encodes CDR1 SGHRS and CDR2 YFSETQ. The CDR3 DNA reads TGCGCCAGCAGGCGGGAGGGAGGGAATGAGCAGTTCTTC. Translating gives CASRREGGNEQFF.